Listed here are 17 T cell receptor beta chains from one sample, sequenced in a study of CD8 T cells in Susac syndrome. Random hexamers served to reverse transcribe roughly 0.5 to 1 ug RNA. TCRdb used MiXCR to reprocess the immunoSEQ multiplex PCR reads, holding one entry per CDR3 protein. The sample lists fewer than 200,000 distinct CDR3 sequences, approximately 94% occurring once. The sample taken for sequencing was CD4+ T cells from PBMCs. The receptors stem from a human donor with Susac syndrome.

This chain joins TRBV7-2 and TRBJ2-3, with TRBD2 matching 7 bases. The V gene end was trimmed by 2 bases and the J gene end by 6 bases; junction bases not matched to a gene: 8. The CDR3 is 15 amino acids. Germline values: CDR1 SGHTA, CDR2 FQGNSA. For the CDR3, the DNA is TGTGCCAGCAGCTTATCCGGGGGGACTGGGGATACGCAGTATTTT. Encoded protein: CASSLSGGTGDTQYF.

The chain has TRBV3-1 and TRBJ1-1; D is ambiguous. The V end lost 5 bases, the J end lost 0 bases, and 7 bases lay between the germline ends. The CDR3 spans 13 residues. Looked up from germline, CDR1 is LGHDT and CDR2 is YNNKEL (reference sequence). CDR3 DNA: TGTGCCAGCAGCTATATGATGAACACTGAAGCTTTCTTT. This sequence encodes CASSYMMNTEAFF.

This chain joins TRBV30 and TRBJ2-3; 10 positions match TRBD2. J was trimmed by 0 bases and V by 0 bases; bases with no gene match: 3. The V gene's germline CDR1 is GTSNPN and CDR2 SVGIG (reference sequence). This CDR3 region has 16 residues. The CDR3 DNA reads TGTGCCTGGAGTGTACTAGCGGGGCCTAGCACAGATACGCAGTATTTT. Translating it yields CAWSVLAGPSTDTQYF.

This sequence joins TRBV30 and TRBJ2-7; D is ambiguous. Trimming shortened V by 4 bases and J by 6 bases, and 16 bases separated the two germline ends. Looked up from germline, CDR1 is GTSNPN and CDR2 is SVGIG (reference sequence). The CDR3 is 13 residues long. The CDR3 region has the DNA TGTGCCTGGAAATGGCACGGCTCGGGCGAGCAGTACTTC. Encoded protein: CAWKWHGSGEQYF.

The genes are TRBV7-8 and TRBJ2-5, with a weak D call TRBD1 (5 bases). CDR1 SGHVS and CDR2 FQNEAQ come from the germline V gene. V lost 8 bases to trimming and J lost 2 bases, with 9 bases between them. This CDR3 has 12 residues. The CDR3 DNA is TGTGCCAGCGCAGGGATACAAGAGACCCAGTACTTC. Translated, it gives CASAGIQETQYF.

CDR3 DNA: TGTGCCAGCAGCCCTAATAGGGGGATCGTGACTGAAGCTTTCTTT. Translation gives CASSPNRGIVTEAFF. The chain recombines TRBV7-2 with TRBJ1-1, with a possible D match to TRBD1 (6 bases). Per the germline V gene, CDR1 is SGHTA and CDR2 is FQGNSA. V was shortened by 5 bases and J by 5 bases, with 18 bases between the two germline ends. The length of the CDR3 is 15 residues.

V usage is TRBV27 and J usage is TRBJ2-7; 8 bases agree with TRBD2. Trimming removed 5 bases from V and 0 bases from J; junction bases left unmatched: 6. The CDR3 consists of 15 residues. Germline CDR1 MNHEY, CDR2 SMNVEV (reference sequence). The CDR3 DNA reads as TGTGCCAGCAGTCCGGAGCGGGGGAGCTCCTACGAGCAGTACTTC. It translates to CASSPERGSSYEQYF.

V is TRBV29-1 and J is TRBJ1-5; TRBD1 agrees at 9 bases. Germline V gives CDR1 SQVTM, CDR2 ANQGSEA. The junction had 0 bases not matched to a gene; V was cut back by 4 bases and J by 2 bases. The CDR3 has 13 residues. The CDR3 bases are TGCAGCGTTGGGGACAGGGGCAATCAGCCCCAGCATTTT. It yields the protein CSVGDRGNQPQHF.

The chain has TRBV20-1 and TRBJ1-1; weak D call: TRBD1 (6 bases). The CDR3 spans 15 residues. Per the germline V gene, CDR1 is DFQATT and CDR2 is SNEGSKA (reference sequence). With 2 bases removed from V and 1 base from J, the gap between germline ends came to 14 bases. The CDR3 sequence: CSARPRRGANTEAFF. DNA for the CDR3: TGCAGTGCTAGACCTAGGCGGGGGGCGAACACTGAAGCTTTCTTT.

V is TRBV6-2 or TRBV6-3 and J is TRBJ2-5; the D gene is possibly TRBD1 (5 bases). The V end was cut by 8 bases, the J end by 5 bases, with 24 bases between. Germline V gene lookup returns CDR1 MNHEY and CDR2 SVGEGT. The CDR3 extends over 16 amino acids. The CDR3 region is CASEPRGQGGRETQYF. The DNA for the CDR3 is TGTGCCAGCGAGCCCCGAGGCCAGGGTGGGCGGGAGACCCAGTACTTC.

The rearrangement links TRBV18 to TRBJ2-1; a possible D gene is TRBD2 (6 bases). The CDR3 totals 15 residues. Germline lookup yields CDR1 KGHSH and CDR2 LQKENI. The V end lost 2 bases, the J end lost 7 bases, and 15 bases lay between the germline ends. DNA of the CDR3: TGTGCCAGCTCACCAAACGGGGGTATGGGGAATGAGCAGTTCTTC. Protein: CASSPNGGMGNEQFF.

The chain joins TRBV9 to TRBJ2-7; D perhaps matches TRBD1 (6 bases). The CDR3 is 15 residues long. The ends were cut back, 0 bases at V and 2 bases at J, with 12 bases in the middle. Germline values: CDR1 SGDLS, CDR2 YYNGEE. Written as DNA, the CDR3 is TGTGCCAGCAGCGTAGGGGGGACAACAGCCTACGAGCAGTACTTC. This gives the protein CASSVGGTTAYEQYF.

The chain carries TRBV20-1 and TRBJ1-1; D gene unclear. V was trimmed by 4 bases and J by 0 bases, leaving 6 bases between them. Germline assignment: CDR1 DFQATT and CDR2 SNEGSKA (reference sequence). This CDR3 has 12 amino acids. CDR3: CSAKRMNTEAFF. Written as DNA, the CDR3 is TGCAGTGCTAAACGGATGAACACTGAAGCTTTCTTT.

This chain connects TRBV20-1 to TRBJ2-3, with 8 bases that match TRBD2. With V trimmed by 6 bases and J by 6 bases, 14 bases remained unmatched. Germline V gene data show CDR1 as DFQATT and CDR2 as SNEGSKA (reference sequence). This CDR3 is built from 15 residues. CDR3 coding DNA: TGCAGTGCGTTACCGGGACTAGAGATAAGGGATACGCAGTATTTT. Encoded protein: CSALPGLEIRDTQYF.

The chain recombines TRBV7-8 with TRBJ2-1; perhaps TRBD1 as D (5 bases). Deletions cut 8 bases from V and 3 bases from J, with 14 bases between. Germline-derived CDR1 and CDR2 are SGHVS and FQNEAQ. CDR3 length: 14 residues. DNA for the CDR3: TGTGCCAGCCGAGCCGACAGAATCTACAATGAGCAGTTCTTC. Translated: CASRADRIYNEQFF. Based on the CDR3 plus reference TRBV7-8 and TRBJ2-1, the full variable domain is GAGVSQSPRYKVAKRGQDVALRCDPISGHVSLFWYQQALGQGPEFLTYFQNEAQLDKSGLPSDRFFAERPEGSVSTLKIQRTQQEDSAVYLCASRADRIYNEQFFGPGTRLTVL.

This clonotype has just one count. The chain employs TRBV5-6 and TRBJ1-2, with TRBD1 matching over 9 bases. The CDR3 is 15 amino acids. J gave up 7 bases and V 0 bases, and 7 bases lay outside the gene matches. The germline gives CDR1 SGHDT, CDR2 YYEEEE. CDR3 amino acids: CASSLVGQGGTGYTF. CDR3 sequence (DNA): TGTGCCAGCAGCTTGGTGGGACAGGGTGGAACTGGCTACACCTTC.

This clonotype was counted once. The J gene is TRBJ1-3, the V gene TRBV30; unclear D gene. V lost 1 base and J 3 bases, leaving 4 bases between the germline ends. The CDR3 runs to 12 residues. The germline gives CDR1 GTSNPN, CDR2 SVGIG (reference sequence). The CDR3, as DNA: TGTGCCTGGAGTGAAAGTGGAAACACCATATATTTT. This gives the protein CAWSESGNTIYF.